The rows below give T cell receptor beta chains drawn from one sample of a study of shared clonotypes between healthy human individuals. TCRdb keeps only in-frame clones here, not all; method: immunoSEQ multiplex PCR. The sample has about 2.2 million clones; roughly 91% are singletons. The sample taken for sequencing was naive CD8+ T cells from PBMCs. These receptors all come from a young man in good health. Some clones in this sample may be carry-over from other donors' samples. The CDR3 runs from the conserved cysteine through the conserved F or W. Each record gives: J gene, clone size, D gene, V gene, CDR3 DNA, CDR3 protein. The D gene is left open where the match is weak. A row's size may be missing; if present it is once, few, many or a size class.

TRBJ1-4 | NA | NA | TRBV6-1 | TGTGCCAGCAGTGAGACGCCTCCGGGTTATAATGAAAAACTGTTTTTT | CASSETPPGYNEKLFF
TRBJ1-1 | few | NA | TRBV19 | TGTGCCAGTAGTATAGTTGCTGAGAACACTGAAGCTTTCTTT | CASSIVAENTEAFF
TRBJ1-1 | few | NA | TRBV12-5 | TGTGCTAGTGGCCAGGGGATGAACACTGAAGCTTTCTTT | CASGQGMNTEAFF
TRBJ2-7 | NA | TRBD1 | TRBV5-1 | TGCGCCAGCAGCTTTCAGGGGGCTTCCTACGAGCAGTACTTC | CASSFQGASYEQYF
TRBJ1-2 | once | NA | TRBV9 | TGTGCCAGCAGCGCGGCTGGGGGATTTAGCTATGGCTACACCTTC | CASSAAGGFSYGYTF
TRBJ2-7 | NA | TRBD2 | TRBV6-1 | TGTGCCAGCAGGGACCGGGAGGCCGTTTACTACGAGCAGTACTTC | CASRDREAVYYEQYF
TRBJ2-7 | NA | NA | TRBV28 | TGTGCCAGCAGTCCAACCACAGGGACTCCCTACGAGCAGTACTTC | CASSPTTGTPYEQYF
TRBJ2-7 | once | NA | TRBV6-1 | TGTGCCAGCAGTGAATGGCAGGCCTACGAGCAGTACTTC | CASSEWQAYEQYF
TRBJ2-2 | NA | NA | TRBV11-2 | TGTGCCAGCAGCTTCCCGGGGAACACCGGGGAGCTGTTTTTT | CASSFPGNTGELFF
TRBJ1-2 | NA | TRBD1 | TRBV7-2 | TGTGCCAGCAGCTTAGCACAGGACAGGGGCAATGGCTACACCTTC | CASSLAQDRGNGYTF
TRBJ1-1 | NA | TRBD1 | TRBV5-1 | TGCGCCAGCAGCGCCGGGACAGGGTTCACTGAAGCTTTCTTT | CASSAGTGFTEAFF
TRBJ2-7 | NA | NA | TRBV27 | TGTGCCAGCAGTTTTCGAGGCGGAACCTACGAGCAGTACTTC | CASSFRGGTYEQYF
TRBJ1-2 | NA | NA | TRBV6-5 | TGTGCCAGCAGTATAGACAGGTCTCTAAACCATGGCTACACCTTC | CASSIDRSLNHGYTF
TRBJ2-1 | NA | NA | TRBV4-2 | TGTGCCAGCAGCCAAGTAAGGCATTATGAGCAGTTCTTC | CASSQVRHYEQFF
TRBJ1-2 | once | NA | TRBV5-6 | TGTGCCAGCAGTCCGGGGGTCGACTATGGCTACACCTTC | CASSPGVDYGYTF
TRBJ2-1 | NA | TRBD1 | TRBV28 | TGTGCCAGCAGTTCGGGCGACAGGGTCAATGAGCAGTTCTTC | CASSSGDRVNEQFF
TRBJ1-4 | NA | NA | TRBV7-9 | TGTGCCAGCAGCCCGAAGGAGTGGCCACGGGGAAAACTGTTTTTT | CASSPKEWPRGKLFF
TRBJ1-2 | NA | NA | TRBV30 | TGTGCCTGGAGAGGGGTCGGCTACACCTTC | CAWRGVGYTF
TRBJ2-2 | once | TRBD2 | TRBV29-1 | TGCAGCGTTGCGGGACTAGCGGGACGGAACACCGGGGAGCTGTTTTTT | CSVAGLAGRNTGELFF
TRBJ1-1 | once | NA | TRBV14 | TGTGCCAGCAGCCAAGATCTGACACTGCTGAACACTGAAGCTTTCTTT | CASSQDLTLLNTEAFF
TRBJ1-4 | NA | NA | TRBV15 | TGTGCCACCAGCGGCGACCGGGACGCCGGTGAAAAACTGTTTTTT | CATSGDRDAGEKLFF
TRBJ2-7 | NA | NA | TRBV4-1 | TGCGCCAGCAGCCAAGTGGCCAGCGGTTACGAGCAGTACTTC | CASSQVASGYEQYF
TRBJ2-7 | NA | NA | TRBV6-1 | TGTGCCAGCAGTGGCGATACGCCGGGTGAGCAGTACTTC | CASSGDTPGEQYF
TRBJ1-1 | NA | NA | TRBV29-1 | TGCAGCGTTGGGGGCGGGGCTGAGGCTGAAGCTTTCTTT | CSVGGGAEAEAFF
TRBJ1-1 | NA | NA | TRBV27 | TGTGCCAGCAGTGGGACCGGGTTAACTGAAGCTTTCTTT | CASSGTGLTEAFF
TRBJ2-1 | once | TRBD1 | TRBV18 | TGTGCCAGCTCACAAGACAGGGACAATGAGCAGTTCTTC | CASSQDRDNEQFF
TRBJ2-7 | NA | NA | TRBV27 | TGTGCCAGCAGTCGGGTCGGGAGTGTCAACGAGCAGTACTTC | CASSRVGSVNEQYF
TRBJ1-4 | once | NA | TRBV7-9 | TGTGCCAGCAGCTCGGGAGGAGGGGAAAAACTGTTTTTT | CASSSGGGEKLFF
TRBJ2-7 | NA | NA | TRBV29-1 | TGCAGCGTTGAAGTGATGGGTAGGGAGCAGTACTTC | CSVEVMGREQYF
TRBJ2-5 | NA | NA | TRBV28 | TGTGCCAGCAGGGTTAGTCGGGGGTGGGGAAGAGAGACCCAGTACTTC | CASRVSRGWGRETQYF
TRBJ2-7 | NA | NA | TRBV13 | TGTGCCAGCAGCTTAGGGAACGAGCAGTACTTC | CASSLGNEQYF
TRBJ2-7 | NA | TRBD2 | TRBV9 | TGTGCCAGCAGCCCCCGACTAGCGGGTACGGGCGAGCAGTACTTC | CASSPRLAGTGEQYF
TRBJ2-2 | NA | TRBD1 | TRBV4-1 | TGCGCCAGCAGCTCGCGGACAGGGAACACCGGGGAGCTGTTTTTT | CASSSRTGNTGELFF
TRBJ2-7 | NA | TRBD2 | TRBV18 | TGTGCCAGCTCCAGCTGGGAGGGAGGCGGAGGAAGCTCCTACGAGCAGTACTTC | CASSSWEGGGGSSYEQYF
TRBJ2-7 | NA | NA | TRBV7-9 | TGTGCCAGCAGCTTAGCCCTACTCCCCTACGAGCAGTACTTC | CASSLALLPYEQYF
TRBJ2-1 | once | NA | TRBV6-5 | TGTGCCAGCAGTAGGGACACCTCAGCCTACAATGAGCAGTTCTTC | CASSRDTSAYNEQFF
TRBJ2-5 | NA | NA | TRBV9 | TGTGCCAGCAGCGTAGATGGGGGTGAGACCCAGTACTTC | CASSVDGGETQYF
TRBJ2-2 | NA | NA | TRBV29-1 | TGCAGCGTTGGTGTCGGTGTGTCAGAGCCACTGACCGGGGAGCTGTTTTTT | CSVGVGVSEPLTGELFF
TRBJ1-1 | NA | NA | TRBV9 | TGTGCCAGCAGCCCCTATGGGTCGGACACTGAAGCTTTCTTT | CASSPYGSDTEAFF
TRBJ2-7 | NA | NA | TRBV5-6 | TGTGCCAGCGGTGACAGCAGGGATTACTACGAGCAGTACTTC | CASGDSRDYYEQYF
TRBJ2-7 | NA | TRBD2 | TRBV4-1 | TGCGCCAGCAGCCAAGTTTTTAGCAGCGGGAGGGCCTACGAGCAGTACTTC | CASSQVFSSGRAYEQYF
TRBJ2-4 | NA | NA | TRBV28 | TGTGCCAGCAGTCTGATAGCCAAAAACATTCAGTACTTC | CASSLIAKNIQYF
TRBJ1-5 | NA | NA | TRBV28 | TGTGCCAGCAGTTCCTACAGGGTAAGCGTGAATTTCAATCAGCCCCAGCATTTT | CASSSYRVSVNFNQPQHF
TRBJ2-1 | NA | NA | TRBV5-1 | TGCGCCAGCGGGCCTAGCTGGTCACAAGATGAGCAGTTCTTC | CASGPSWSQDEQFF
TRBJ1-2 | NA | NA | TRBV7-9 | TGTGCCAGCAGCTTACGTCTCGGGGCACAAGTCTATGGCTACACCTTC | CASSLRLGAQVYGYTF
TRBJ1-2 | NA | NA | TRBV29-1 | TGCAGCGCCTTCCCCAGCCGAAAGGGCGGCTACACCTTC | CSAFPSRKGGYTF
TRBJ2-1 | once | NA | TRBV7-9 | TGTGCCAGCAGCTTTGAACCCGCAGGCGAGCAGTTCTTC | CASSFEPAGEQFF
TRBJ1-1 | NA | NA | TRBV5-5 | TGTGCCAGCTTGGAGGGTCATGGTACTGAAGCTTTCTTT | CASLEGHGTEAFF
TRBJ2-7 | NA | NA | TRBV27 | TGTGCCAGCAGTTTACATGGTCACGAGCAGTACTTC | CASSLHGHEQYF
TRBJ2-7 | NA | NA | TRBV27 | TGTGCCAGCAGTTTATTTTCAGGGGCCCTCTCCTACGAGCAGTACTTC | CASSLFSGALSYEQYF
TRBJ2-4 | NA | TRBD1 | TRBV29-1 | TGCAGCGCCCACCGACAGGGATGGCCCAAAAACATTCAGTACTTC | CSAHRQGWPKNIQYF
TRBJ2-1 | NA | NA | TRBV6-4 | TGTGCCAGCAGTGACGTAGGGAGCTCCTACAATGAGCAGTTCTTC | CASSDVGSSYNEQFF
TRBJ2-5 | NA | NA | TRBV28 | TGTGCCAGCAGTCCGCATTATGCGGGTCTAGAGCAAGAGACCCAGTACTTC | CASSPHYAGLEQETQYF